These 16 T cell receptor beta chains were sequenced from one sample in a study of human thymus T cells (dated by TCRdb to about 2020). Thymus tissue was obtained as surgical resects removed during corrective cardiac surgery. Libraries were built with the immunoSEQ multiplex PCR assay. In TCRdb, the immuneACCESS table is reduced to in-frame sequences with V and J assigned. These tables do not hold every clone; where another copy was compared, an unresolved V gene accounts for under half, and the others remain unexplained. This sample is represented by roughly 120,000 clones; over 85% of them were singletons. The ten largest clones add up to more than 0.02% of the sample. The specimen sequenced was thymus tissue. These receptors all come from a boy in the first two years of life with a congenital heart defect but otherwise immunologically healthy.

The V and J genes are TRBV28 and TRBJ1-4; possibly TRBD1 for D (6 bases). The CDR3 spans 13 residues. Germline lookup yields CDR1 MDHEN and CDR2 SYDVKM. V was pared by 2 bases and J by 8 bases, with 9 bases between. CDR3 residues: CASSLRTAEKLFF. CDR3 DNA: TGTGCCAGCAGTTTAAGGACAGCAGAAAAACTGTTTTTT.

V usage is TRBV9 and J usage is TRBJ2-5; 12 nucleotides match TRBD2. This CDR3 is 16 amino acids long. The germline CDR1 and CDR2 sequences are SGDLS and YYNGEE. Trimming cost V 3 bases and J 1 base; bases outside gene matches: 4. CDR3 bases: TGTGCCAGCAGCGCGAGACTAGCGGGGGTCCAAGAGACCCAGTACTTC. It encodes CASSARLAGVQETQYF. Full variable domain (outside the CDR3, taken from reference TRBV9 and TRBJ2-5): DSGVTQTPKHLITATGQRVTLRCSPRSGDLSVYWYQQSLDQGLQFLIQYYNGEERAKGNILERFSAQQFPDLHSELNLSSLELGDSALYFCASSARLAGVQETQYFGPGTRLLVL.

This chain connects TRBV5-1 to TRBJ2-7; 10 bases match TRBD2. The CDR3 is made up of 16 amino acids. CDR1 SGHRS and CDR2 YFSETQ come from the germline V gene. The junction had 3 bases not matched to a gene; V was cut back by 0 bases and J by 0 bases. For the CDR3, the DNA is TGCGCCAGCAGCTTGGCCGGACTAGCGGCCTCCTACGAGCAGTACTTC. Its translation: CASSLAGLAASYEQYF.

The genes are TRBV28 and TRBJ1-6; 8 nucleotides align to TRBD1. The germline CDR1 and CDR2 sequences are MDHEN and SYDVKM. V shed 3 bases and J 10 bases; nucleotides not matched to a gene: 5. CDR3 length: 14 residues. The DNA of the CDR3 is TGTGCCAGCAGTTTCGGGGACAGGAGATCACCCCTCCACTTT. This encodes CASSFGDRRSPLHF.

The chain has TRBV4-2 and TRBJ1-6; 8 nucleotides agree with TRBD1. V lost 0 bases and J lost 0; bases outside the gene matches: 4. The CDR3 runs to 18 residues. Per germline, CDR1 LGHNA and CDR2 YNFKEQ. The DNA for the CDR3 is TGTGCCAGCAGCCAAGAATGGGACAGGAGCTCCTATAATTCACCCCTCCACTTT. It yields the protein CASSQEWDRSSYNSPLHF.

The V and J genes are TRBV2 and TRBJ2-3; possible D gene TRBD2, 6 bases. Between the trimmed V and J ends, which lost 7 bases and 2 bases, there was a span of 16 bases. Germline lookup yields CDR1 SNHLY and CDR2 FYNNEI. The CDR3 extends over 15 amino acids. The CDR3, as DNA: TGTGCCAGCAAGTACGCTAGCGTAATCACAGATACGCAGTATTTT. Its protein is CASKYASVITDTQYF.

The chain couples TRBV6-5 to TRBJ2-1; D not resolved. The CDR3 covers 16 residues. Germline CDR1 and CDR2: MNHEY and SVGAGI. V lost 0 bases and J lost 5, with 14 bases in between. In nucleotides, the CDR3 is TGTGCCAGCAGTTACTCGTACCCCTTGCGACACAATGAGCAGTTCTTC. Encoded protein: CASSYSYPLRHNEQFF.

The chain carries TRBV7-9 and TRBJ2-5; D is unresolved. CDR1 is SEHNR, CDR2 FQNEAQ, per germline (reference sequence). The V gene lost 1 base and the J gene lost 4 bases, with 1 base spanning the gap. This CDR3 contains 11 residues. CDR3 sequence reads: CASSLVETQYF. DNA of the CDR3: TGTGCCAGCAGCTTAGTAGAGACCCAGTACTTC.

V usage is TRBV2 and J usage is TRBJ1-1; TRBD1 is a possible D gene (5 bases). Looked up from germline, CDR1 is SNHLY and CDR2 is FYNNEI. Trimming cost V 7 bases and J 3 bases, with 12 bases left between them. The CDR3 is 13 amino acids. This CDR3 is CASKDNKDTEAFF. DNA of the CDR3: TGTGCCAGCAAGGACAATAAGGACACTGAAGCTTTCTTT.

V and J are TRBV11-2 and TRBJ2-5, with TRBD2 matching 7 bases. The CDR3 covers 16 residues. V gave up 2 bases and J gave up 2 bases; unmatched junction bases: 8. Germline assignment: CDR1 SGHAT and CDR2 FQNNGV. CDR3 in amino acids: CASSLFPLGGQETQYF. For the CDR3, the DNA is TGTGCCAGCAGCTTATTCCCCCTGGGGGGGCAAGAGACCCAGTACTTC.

The rearrangement uses TRBV10-3 and TRBJ1-1; 7 nucleotides agree with TRBD1. Germline V gives CDR1 ENHRY, CDR2 SYGVKD. The CDR3 contains 16 residues. Trimming removed 10 bases from V and 1 base from J; junction bases left unmatched: 15. CDR3 in amino acids: CATTLRGTEGNTEAFF. In nucleotides, the CDR3 is TGTGCCACCACACTCCGAGGGACAGAAGGGAACACTGAAGCTTTCTTT.

The chain combines TRBV4-1 with TRBJ1-2, with D tentatively TRBD1 (5 bases). The germline CDR1 and CDR2 sequences are MGHRA and YSYEKL. This CDR3 comprises 16 residues. Trimming cost V 1 base and J 6 bases, with 18 bases left between them. Written as DNA, the CDR3 is TGCGCCAGCAGCCAAGGAGGACGGGGCCTCTTGAATGGCTACACCTTC. It encodes CASSQGGRGLLNGYTF.

The gene calls are TRBV27 and TRBJ1-2; a weak D match, TRBD1 (6 bases). The V end lost 8 bases, the J end lost 2 bases, and 18 bases lay between the germline ends. Looked up from germline, CDR1 is MNHEY and CDR2 is SMNVEV (reference sequence). This CDR3 region has 15 residues. CDR3 sequence: CASCPGQLINYGYTF. The CDR3 DNA reads TGTGCCAGCTGTCCGGGACAACTCATCAACTATGGCTACACCTTC.

This rearrangement joins TRBV5-1 to TRBJ2-3, with a tentative D call TRBD2 (5 bases). CDR1 SGHRS and CDR2 YFSETQ come from the germline V gene. The germline V and J ends were trimmed by 4 bases and 1 base, with 22 bases remaining between them. The CDR3 spans 18 residues. In DNA, the CDR3 is TGCGCCAGCAGCCCCTCTCGCGATAAGCGGACCCGCACAGATACGCAGTATTTT. Translating gives CASSPSRDKRTRTDTQYF.

The J gene is TRBJ2-2, the V gene TRBV6-1; TRBD2 aligns across 7 bases. The junction had 3 bases not matched to a gene; V was cut back by 8 bases and J by 3 bases. This CDR3 region has 13 residues. CDR1 MNHNS and CDR2 SASEGT come from the germline V gene. The CDR3 reads CASPTSHTGELFF. As DNA, the CDR3 is TGTGCCAGCCCGACTAGCCACACCGGGGAGCTGTTTTTT.

CDR3 loop: CASSRLNSPLHF. CDR3 sequence (DNA): TGTGCCAGTAGTAGGCTTAATTCACCCCTCCACTTT. The genes are TRBV19 and TRBJ1-6, with D uncertain. The CDR3 length is 12 residues. The germline V gene encodes CDR1 LNHDA and CDR2 SQIVND (reference sequence). V lost 4 bases and J 6 bases, leaving 4 bases between the germline ends. Variable domain in full (rest from reference TRBV19 and TRBJ1-6): DGGITQSPKYLFRKEGQNVTLSCEQNLNHDAMYWYRQDPGQGLRLIYYSQIVNDFQKGDIAEGYSVSREKKESFPLTVTSAQKNPTAFYLCASSRLNSPLHFGNGTRLTVT.